This TCR beta chain was sequenced in a study of early T cells in non-severe SARS-CoV-2 infection. The study's findings and limits: Private and CD4 specificities were missed by VDJdb matching, skewed to anti-spike CD8.

At least ten counts were recorded for this clonotype. The antigen is not known. The germline V and J ends were trimmed by 4 bases and 4 bases, with 14 bases remaining between them. This CDR3 contains 14 residues. The V gene's germline CDR1 is LGHNA and CDR2 YSLEER. TCRdb passed the 5' RACE reads through MiXCR, listing each CDR3 protein once. In the table there are 40,000 to 55,000 distinct CDR3 sequences, 9.5% to 15% of which are singletons. The chain employs TRBV4-3 and TRBJ2-7, with a tentative D call TRBD2 (6 bases). This receptor was identified in an adult who was a healthcare worker with PCR-confirmed SARS-CoV-2 infection or an uninfected control (not recorded which). Sequencing input: whole blood. DNA for the CDR3: TGCGCCAGCAGCCCCTCCAGTGGGGGGTACGAGCAGTACTTC. Encoded protein: CASSPSSGGYEQYF.